Listed below are T cell receptor beta chains from one sample, sequenced in a study of blood T cells in healthy people across ages. In TCRdb, the 5' RACE reads were re-called with MiXCR into one record per CDR3 protein. Here the sample spans about a million distinct CDR3 sequences, approximately 49% being singletons. Sequencing was done on a sample of blood. Receptors were obtained from a man aged 25 to 40 in good health. CDR3s include the opening cysteine and the closing phenylalanine or tryptophan. A D gene is named only where the DNA matches it firmly. A row's size may be missing; if present it is once, few, many or a size class.

d_gene: TRBD2
j_gene: TRBJ2-1
v_gene: TRBV4-1
abundance: -
CDR3nt: TGCGCCAGCAGCCAACCGACTAGCGGGGGGGCCAATAAGCAGTTCTTC
CDR3aa: CASSQPTSGGANKQFF

d_gene: -
j_gene: TRBJ1-2
v_gene: TRBV6-6
abundance: few
CDR3nt: TGTGCCAGCAGTTACGACAGTTTGCAGGGCTACACCTTC
CDR3aa: CASSYDSLQGYTF

d_gene: TRBD1
j_gene: TRBJ1-5
v_gene: TRBV18
abundance: -
CDR3nt: TGTGCCAGCTCAACCGGGACAGATAGCAATCAGCCCCAGCATTTT
CDR3aa: CASSTGTDSNQPQHF

d_gene: TRBD2
j_gene: TRBJ2-1
v_gene: TRBV19
abundance: -
CDR3nt: TGTGCCAGTAGTACACGAGCGGGGGGGATCAATGAGCAGTTCTTC
CDR3aa: CASSTRAGGINEQFF

d_gene: -
j_gene: TRBJ2-3
v_gene: TRBV4-2
abundance: -
CDR3nt: TGTGCCAGCAGCCAAGATCCCTACCGCACAGATACGCAGTATTTT
CDR3aa: CASSQDPYRTDTQYF

d_gene: TRBD2
j_gene: TRBJ2-5
v_gene: TRBV6-2/TRBV6-3
abundance: -
CDR3nt: TGTGCCAGCAGTTACGCGGGACTAGCGAATGAGCAGTACTTC
CDR3aa: CASSYAGLANEQYF

d_gene: TRBD2
j_gene: TRBJ2-3
v_gene: TRBV5-8
abundance: once
CDR3nt: TGTGCCAGCAGTCCCGGGGGGTCCAGCACAGAGACGCAGTATTTT
CDR3aa: CASSPGGSSTETQYF

d_gene: -
j_gene: TRBJ2-7
v_gene: TRBV6-2/TRBV6-3
abundance: many
CDR3nt: TGTGCCAGCAGTTACGAGTACGAGCAGTACTTC
CDR3aa: CASSYEYEQYF

d_gene: TRBD2
j_gene: TRBJ2-5
v_gene: TRBV28
abundance: -
CDR3nt: TGTGCCAGTGTAGCGGGGGGGAAAGAGACCCAGTACTTC
CDR3aa: CASVAGGKETQYF

d_gene: -
j_gene: TRBJ1-2
v_gene: TRBV29-1
abundance: -
CDR3nt: TGCAGCGCCAGGGACACCACATATGGCTACACCTTC
CDR3aa: CSARDTTYGYTF

d_gene: -
j_gene: TRBJ1-5
v_gene: TRBV5-1
abundance: few
CDR3nt: TGCGCCAGCAGCTTGGGGGACTTAAGTCAGCCCCAGCATTTT
CDR3aa: CASSLGDLSQPQHF

d_gene: TRBD2
j_gene: TRBJ2-1
v_gene: TRBV7-2
abundance: many
CDR3nt: TGTGCCAGCTCCCTAGCGGGGGTTTACAATGAGCAGTTCTTC
CDR3aa: CASSLAGVYNEQFF

d_gene: TRBD1
j_gene: TRBJ1-1
v_gene: TRBV10-3
abundance: -
CDR3nt: TGTGCCAGTAGAGTTGACCTGACAGGGCAAGTGGCTTTCTTT
CDR3aa: CASRVDLTGQVAFF

d_gene: TRBD1
j_gene: TRBJ1-1
v_gene: TRBV12-3/TRBV12-4
abundance: -
CDR3nt: TGTGCCAGCAGGGCAGCGACAGGGGTGAACACTGAAGCTTTCTTT
CDR3aa: CASRAATGVNTEAFF

d_gene: -
j_gene: TRBJ2-1
v_gene: TRBV20-1
abundance: few
CDR3nt: TGCAGTGGTATATCAGGAGGTAAAGAGAATGAGCAGTTCTTC
CDR3aa: CSGISGGKENEQFF

d_gene: TRBD1
j_gene: TRBJ1-1
v_gene: TRBV5-1
abundance: -
CDR3nt: TGCGCCAGCAGCATGACAGGGGTACGGAACACTGAAGCTTTCTTT
CDR3aa: CASSMTGVRNTEAFF

d_gene: TRBD2
j_gene: TRBJ2-5
v_gene: TRBV20-1
abundance: few
CDR3nt: TGCAGTGAAGCGGGATCCGGGATTGAGACCCAGTACTTC
CDR3aa: CSEAGSGIETQYF

d_gene: -
j_gene: TRBJ1-2
v_gene: TRBV29-1
abundance: -
CDR3nt: TGCAGCGTTGAAGATCGGGGTGGCTACACCTTC
CDR3aa: CSVEDRGGYTF

d_gene: -
j_gene: TRBJ1-2
v_gene: TRBV5-1
abundance: -
CDR3nt: TGCGCCAGCAGCTTGGACCAGGGGACGGGCTACACCTTC
CDR3aa: CASSLDQGTGYTF

d_gene: TRBD2
j_gene: TRBJ2-7
v_gene: TRBV11-2
abundance: once
CDR3nt: TGTGCCAGCAGCTTAGCCCGGGGGGGCCCCTCCTACAATGAGCAGTACTTC
CDR3aa: CASSLARGGPSYNEQYF

d_gene: -
j_gene: TRBJ1-1
v_gene: TRBV7-6
abundance: -
CDR3nt: TGTGCCAGCAGCTTAACCGGAATTGAAACTGAAGCTTTCTTT
CDR3aa: CASSLTGIETEAFF

d_gene: -
j_gene: TRBJ2-5
v_gene: TRBV11-1
abundance: -
CDR3nt: TGTGCCAGCAGCTTAGGGACCCTCCGGACCCAGTACTTC
CDR3aa: CASSLGTLRTQYF

d_gene: TRBD2
j_gene: TRBJ2-1
v_gene: TRBV5-1
abundance: once
CDR3nt: TGCGCCAGCAGTTCTGGGAGGACGGGGGGGCTTCACAATGAGCAGTTCTTC
CDR3aa: CASSSGRTGGLHNEQFF

d_gene: -
j_gene: TRBJ2-1
v_gene: TRBV4-1
abundance: -
CDR3nt: TGCGCCAGCAGCCAAGAAGTAGGGAGCGATGAGCAGTTCTTC
CDR3aa: CASSQEVGSDEQFF

d_gene: -
j_gene: TRBJ2-1
v_gene: TRBV7-8
abundance: -
CDR3nt: TGTGCCAGCAGCTTAGATTTAGTAGGGAGTTACAATGAGCAGTTCTTC
CDR3aa: CASSLDLVGSYNEQFF

d_gene: -
j_gene: TRBJ2-1
v_gene: TRBV15
abundance: -
CDR3nt: TGTGCCACCAGCAGAGATCGGGGTTATAGGAATGAGCAGTTCTTC
CDR3aa: CATSRDRGYRNEQFF

d_gene: -
j_gene: TRBJ2-5
v_gene: TRBV4-2
abundance: few
CDR3nt: TGTGCCAGCAGCCCCCAGGGCGTCCGGAAAGAGCAGTACTTC
CDR3aa: CASSPQGVRKEQYF

d_gene: -
j_gene: TRBJ2-7
v_gene: TRBV7-3
abundance: few
CDR3nt: TGTGCCAGCAACCCCTACGAGCAGTACTTC
CDR3aa: CASNPYEQYF

d_gene: TRBD1
j_gene: TRBJ1-2
v_gene: TRBV4-1
abundance: few
CDR3nt: TGCGCCAGCAGCAAAGGAGCAGGGGGCGATGGCTACACCTTC
CDR3aa: CASSKGAGGDGYTF

d_gene: -
j_gene: TRBJ2-5
v_gene: TRBV14
abundance: -
CDR3nt: TGTGCCAGCAGCCAAGAGAGGGGGACCCAGTACTTC
CDR3aa: CASSQERGTQYF

d_gene: -
j_gene: TRBJ1-5
v_gene: TRBV7-6
abundance: -
CDR3nt: TGTGCCAGCAGCTTAAGGTCAGACGGCAATCAGCCCCAGCATTTT
CDR3aa: CASSLRSDGNQPQHF

d_gene: TRBD1
j_gene: TRBJ1-4
v_gene: TRBV20-1
abundance: few
CDR3nt: TGCAGTGCTAGAACAGGGGTTAGGGAAAAACTGTTTTTT
CDR3aa: CSARTGVREKLFF

d_gene: TRBD1
j_gene: TRBJ2-3
v_gene: TRBV10-3
abundance: -
CDR3nt: TGTGCCATCAGTGAGGGGACAGCGAGCACAGATACGCAGTATTTT
CDR3aa: CAISEGTASTDTQYF

d_gene: -
j_gene: TRBJ2-7
v_gene: TRBV6-6
abundance: few
CDR3nt: TGTGCCAGCAGTTACTCGAAAGGGGCCCCTTACGAGCAGTACTTC
CDR3aa: CASSYSKGAPYEQYF

d_gene: TRBD1
j_gene: TRBJ2-3
v_gene: TRBV7-6
abundance: -
CDR3nt: TGTGCCAGCAGCGGGGGTCAGGGACAGGTAGGAGATACGCAGTATTTT
CDR3aa: CASSGGQGQVGDTQYF

d_gene: TRBD1
j_gene: TRBJ1-6
v_gene: TRBV3-1
abundance: few
CDR3nt: TGTGCCAGCAGCCTGGGGACAGCAGATAATTCACCCCTCCACTTT
CDR3aa: CASSLGTADNSPLHF

d_gene: TRBD2
j_gene: TRBJ2-7
v_gene: TRBV20-1
abundance: -
CDR3nt: TGCAGTGCTAGAGATGTTGGACTAGGGACCTACGAGCAGTACTTC
CDR3aa: CSARDVGLGTYEQYF

d_gene: -
j_gene: TRBJ2-3
v_gene: TRBV6-5
abundance: -
CDR3nt: TGTGCCAGCAGTTACCAATCGGGGTTCAGGACAGATACGCAGTATTTT
CDR3aa: CASSYQSGFRTDTQYF

d_gene: TRBD2
j_gene: TRBJ2-4
v_gene: TRBV11-2
abundance: -
CDR3nt: TGTGCCAGCAGCTTAGGGCGGAGCGGGGGGGCTGAAAACATTCAGTACTTC
CDR3aa: CASSLGRSGGAENIQYF

d_gene: -
j_gene: TRBJ1-2
v_gene: TRBV7-2
abundance: -
CDR3nt: TGTGCCAGCAGAGCTGACCATTTGGGAGGCTACACCTTC
CDR3aa: CASRADHLGGYTF

d_gene: TRBD1
j_gene: TRBJ2-3
v_gene: TRBV5-1
abundance: -
CDR3nt: TGCGCCAGCAGTCAACAGGGGGCAATACGAGATACGCAGTATTTT
CDR3aa: CASSQQGAIRDTQYF

d_gene: -
j_gene: TRBJ2-7
v_gene: TRBV9
abundance: -
CDR3nt: TGTGCCAGCAGCTCCTGGGGGGGGCCCTACAATGAGCAGTACTTC
CDR3aa: CASSSWGGPYNEQYF

d_gene: -
j_gene: TRBJ2-1
v_gene: TRBV12-3/TRBV12-4
abundance: -
CDR3nt: TGTGCCAGCAGTGTGCCGCCGACCATCTACAATGAGCAGTTCTTC
CDR3aa: CASSVPPTIYNEQFF

d_gene: -
j_gene: TRBJ2-3
v_gene: TRBV5-1
abundance: -
CDR3nt: TGCGCCAGCCGGGAGAACACAGGGGGCACAGATACGCAGTATTTT
CDR3aa: CASRENTGGTDTQYF

d_gene: -
j_gene: TRBJ1-6
v_gene: TRBV15
abundance: -
CDR3nt: TGTGCCACCAGCAGAGACCCAAACAGTCGCGATTCACCCCTCCACTTT
CDR3aa: CATSRDPNSRDSPLHF

d_gene: TRBD1
j_gene: TRBJ2-5
v_gene: TRBV5-1
abundance: -
CDR3nt: TGCGCCAGCAGCTTGGAGGGGGCACCCAGCGAGACCCAGTACTTC
CDR3aa: CASSLEGAPSETQYF

d_gene: -
j_gene: TRBJ2-7
v_gene: TRBV27
abundance: few
CDR3nt: TGTGCCAGCAGTTTAAAAATGGGTATTCATATCGACGAGCAGTACTTC
CDR3aa: CASSLKMGIHIDEQYF

d_gene: TRBD1
j_gene: TRBJ2-5
v_gene: TRBV4-1
abundance: -
CDR3nt: TGCGCCAGCGGCCATGGGGAACAGGGGGGACAAGAGACCCAGTACTTC
CDR3aa: CASGHGEQGGQETQYF

d_gene: TRBD1
j_gene: TRBJ2-7
v_gene: TRBV12-3/TRBV12-4
abundance: few
CDR3nt: TGTGCCAGCAGTCTGGACAGGCTAATCTCCTACGAGCAGTACTTC
CDR3aa: CASSLDRLISYEQYF

d_gene: -
j_gene: TRBJ1-1
v_gene: TRBV5-1
abundance: few
CDR3nt: TGCGCCAGCAGCTTGGCCAGGACAGACGAAGCTTTCTTT
CDR3aa: CASSLARTDEAFF

d_gene: TRBD1
j_gene: TRBJ2-5
v_gene: TRBV25-1
abundance: once
CDR3nt: TGTGCCAGCAGCGTAGGACAGGCCTCTAAGACCCAGTACTTC
CDR3aa: CASSVGQASKTQYF

d_gene: TRBD1
j_gene: TRBJ2-7
v_gene: TRBV30
abundance: few
CDR3nt: TGTGCCTGGGACACAGGGGGCTCAGACGAGCAGTACTTC
CDR3aa: CAWDTGGSDEQYF

d_gene: TRBD1
j_gene: TRBJ1-1
v_gene: TRBV20-1
abundance: few
CDR3nt: TGCAGTGCTAGACCGACAGGGAAAACGAACACTGAAGCTTTCTTT
CDR3aa: CSARPTGKTNTEAFF

d_gene: -
j_gene: TRBJ2-3
v_gene: TRBV9
abundance: few
CDR3nt: TGTGCCAGCAGCGTGGGGACTCATAGCACAGATACGCAGTATTTT
CDR3aa: CASSVGTHSTDTQYF

d_gene: -
j_gene: TRBJ2-1
v_gene: TRBV7-9
abundance: few
CDR3nt: TGTGCCAGCAGCTCACAATCCGATGAGCAGTTCTTC
CDR3aa: CASSSQSDEQFF